A selection of T cell receptor beta chains follows, all from one sample in a study of T cell repertoires in cytomegalovirus infection. Using its own MiXCR run on the reads, TCRdb lists one record per CDR3 protein. The repertoire holds around 350,000 distinct CDR3 sequences, with 15% to 20% as singletons. The sequenced sample was PBMCs. The receptors were sampled from a human donor in good health (CMV status not recorded). Some clones in this sample may be carry-over from other donors' samples. The CDR3 runs from the conserved cysteine through the conserved F or W. A D gene is named only where the DNA matches it firmly.

v_gene: TRBV5-4; j_gene: TRBJ2-1; d_gene: -; CDR3aa: CASSPGGWSRAAYNEQFF
v_gene: TRBV28; j_gene: TRBJ1-5; d_gene: -; CDR3aa: CAGAEDGQPQHF
v_gene: TRBV12-3/TRBV12-4; j_gene: TRBJ2-2; d_gene: -; CDR3aa: CASSFRGLNTGELFF
v_gene: TRBV20-1; j_gene: TRBJ2-5; d_gene: -; CDR3aa: CSARDIGGETQYF
v_gene: TRBV7-2; j_gene: TRBJ1-6; d_gene: TRBD1; CDR3aa: CASSSGQFNSPLHF
v_gene: TRBV29-1; j_gene: TRBJ1-2; d_gene: TRBD1; CDR3aa: CSGSGTGGYGYTF
v_gene: TRBV2; j_gene: TRBJ2-1; d_gene: -; CDR3aa: CASNGVRGKYNEQFF
v_gene: TRBV7-2; j_gene: TRBJ1-4; d_gene: -; CDR3aa: CASSHGGGGDEKLFF
v_gene: TRBV6-2/TRBV6-3; j_gene: TRBJ2-7; d_gene: TRBD2; CDR3aa: CASLKTSGFAYEQYF
v_gene: TRBV2; j_gene: TRBJ2-1; d_gene: TRBD2; CDR3aa: CASSEAGLAGGPRRLSDEQFF
v_gene: TRBV12-3/TRBV12-4; j_gene: TRBJ2-5; d_gene: -; CDR3aa: CASSPTRYQETQYF
v_gene: TRBV29-1; j_gene: TRBJ2-3; d_gene: -; CDR3aa: CSVEVPQGSHVSTDTQYF
v_gene: TRBV20-1; j_gene: TRBJ2-5; d_gene: -; CDR3aa: CSASVRGTQYF
v_gene: TRBV12-3/TRBV12-4; j_gene: TRBJ1-5; d_gene: -; CDR3aa: CASTLQDSNQPQHF
v_gene: TRBV7-9; j_gene: TRBJ2-1; d_gene: -; CDR3aa: CASSSSAFGGNEQFF
v_gene: TRBV19; j_gene: TRBJ2-1; d_gene: TRBD1; CDR3aa: CAREGDRAFLSSYNEQFF
v_gene: TRBV12-3/TRBV12-4; j_gene: TRBJ2-4; d_gene: -; CDR3aa: CASRTGRRQYF
v_gene: TRBV7-2; j_gene: TRBJ2-7; d_gene: -; CDR3aa: CASSQPLGGSYEQYF
v_gene: TRBV7-2; j_gene: TRBJ1-2; d_gene: -; CDR3aa: CASSLAQGYGYTF
v_gene: TRBV7-8; j_gene: TRBJ2-1; d_gene: TRBD2; CDR3aa: CASSPRLLGGTYNEQFF
v_gene: TRBV7-6; j_gene: TRBJ1-2; d_gene: -; CDR3aa: CASSLARTEGYTF
v_gene: TRBV27; j_gene: TRBJ1-2; d_gene: -; CDR3aa: CASSLVPGYYGYTF
v_gene: TRBV7-2; j_gene: TRBJ2-3; d_gene: -; CDR3aa: CASSLGDTDTQYF
v_gene: TRBV2; j_gene: TRBJ1-5; d_gene: -; CDR3aa: CASRRAGDYSNQPQHF
v_gene: TRBV12-3/TRBV12-4; j_gene: TRBJ2-3; d_gene: TRBD2; CDR3aa: CASTFSAGGGAYTDTQYF
v_gene: TRBV7-2; j_gene: TRBJ2-1; d_gene: -; CDR3aa: CASSLPIARYNEQFF
v_gene: TRBV15; j_gene: TRBJ1-5; d_gene: -; CDR3aa: CATSRAGHNNQPQHF
v_gene: TRBV19; j_gene: TRBJ2-3; d_gene: TRBD2; CDR3aa: CASTGGGERTDTQYF
v_gene: TRBV29-1; j_gene: TRBJ2-3; d_gene: -; CDR3aa: CSVEGGEPGPLAPTDTQYF
v_gene: TRBV27; j_gene: TRBJ2-7; d_gene: -; CDR3aa: CASSRAGTLILRGYEQYF
v_gene: TRBV12-5; j_gene: TRBJ1-2; d_gene: -; CDR3aa: CASGLADIVNAF
v_gene: TRBV7-2; j_gene: TRBJ2-3; d_gene: TRBD2; CDR3aa: CASSSRTSGVDTQYF
v_gene: TRBV6-2/TRBV6-3; j_gene: TRBJ2-5; d_gene: -; CDR3aa: CATEGGFQETQYF
v_gene: TRBV7-2; j_gene: TRBJ2-3; d_gene: TRBD2; CDR3aa: CASSPTGLASDTQYF
v_gene: TRBV7-2; j_gene: TRBJ2-7; d_gene: -; CDR3aa: CASSFYRPRSYEQYF
v_gene: TRBV19; j_gene: TRBJ2-1; d_gene: -; CDR3aa: CASSKTVSSYNEQFF
v_gene: TRBV19; j_gene: TRBJ1-4; d_gene: TRBD1; CDR3aa: CASSWGQGASGHNEKLFF
v_gene: TRBV20-1; j_gene: TRBJ2-5; d_gene: TRBD2; CDR3aa: CSAMTSGGLETQYF
v_gene: TRBV18; j_gene: TRBJ2-7; d_gene: -; CDR3aa: CASSQVQGSLGAEQYF
v_gene: TRBV4-2; j_gene: TRBJ2-1; d_gene: -; CDR3aa: CASSQDYALLNEQFF
v_gene: TRBV6-5; j_gene: TRBJ2-2; d_gene: -; CDR3aa: CASTPTPMQAGELFF
v_gene: TRBV28; j_gene: TRBJ1-3; d_gene: -; CDR3aa: CASGHSGNTIYF
v_gene: TRBV7-2; j_gene: TRBJ2-1; d_gene: -; CDR3aa: CASSFGVPGEQFF
v_gene: TRBV7-2; j_gene: TRBJ2-1; d_gene: TRBD1; CDR3aa: CASSLARDRGYRDSYNEQFF
v_gene: TRBV6-6; j_gene: TRBJ2-1; d_gene: TRBD1; CDR3aa: CASIHRGHEQFF
v_gene: TRBV7-2; j_gene: TRBJ2-3; d_gene: TRBD2; CDR3aa: CASSPWTSGSTDTQYF
v_gene: TRBV12-3/TRBV12-4; j_gene: TRBJ2-3; d_gene: -; CDR3aa: CASSFFDRDTQYF